This T cell receptor (beta chain) was captured in a study of molecular identifiers for immune sequencing clone quantification. Preparation of naive CD8 libraries involved roughly 19,000 to 1,000,000 sorted cells and 10%, 30% or 50% RNA. Sorting defined naive CD8 T cells as CD8+CD4-CCR7+CD45RA+. TCRdb reanalysed the PCR reads using MiXCR and keeps one entry per CDR3 protein. This sample has just under 650,000 distinct CDR3 sequences, with 15% to 20% found just once. Many counts were recorded for this clonotype. The CDR3 extends over 14 amino acids. Germline V gene data show CDR1 as SEHNR and CDR2 as FQNEAQ (reference sequence). Trimming left V 4 bases short and J 5 bases short, with 15 bases between.

The rearrangement links TRBV7-9 to TRBJ2-7; D is possibly TRBD2 (6 bases). This TCR was sampled from a human donor in good health. Some libraries in this study had Jurkat cell RNA spiked in. Input material: naive CD8+ T cells from blood, with Jurkat cell RNA spiked in. Subset meaning: FACS-sorted CD8+CD4-CCR7+CD45RA+ naive T cells. This CDR3 is CASSSGGVAHEQYF. DNA for the CDR3: TGTGCCAGCAGCTCAGGAGGGGTAGCCCACGAGCAGTACTTC. The variable domain in full, completed from reference TRBV7-9 and TRBJ2-7, reads DTGVSQNPRHKITKRGQNVTFRCDPISEHNRLYWYRQTLGQGPEFLTYFQNEAQLEKSRLLSDRFSAERPKGSFSTLEIQRTEQGDSAMYLCASSSGGVAHEQYFGPGTRLTVT.